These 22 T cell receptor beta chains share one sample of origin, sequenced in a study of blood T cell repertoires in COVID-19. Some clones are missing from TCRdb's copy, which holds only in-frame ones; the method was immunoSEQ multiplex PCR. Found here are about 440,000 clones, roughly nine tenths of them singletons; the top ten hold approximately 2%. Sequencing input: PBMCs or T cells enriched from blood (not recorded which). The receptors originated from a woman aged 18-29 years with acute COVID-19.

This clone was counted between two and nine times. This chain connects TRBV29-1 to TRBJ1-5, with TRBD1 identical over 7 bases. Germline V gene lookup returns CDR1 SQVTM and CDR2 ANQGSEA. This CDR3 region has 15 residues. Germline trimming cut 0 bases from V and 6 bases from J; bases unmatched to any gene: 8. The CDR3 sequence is CSVEEAGTEGQPQHF. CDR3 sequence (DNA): TGCAGCGTTGAAGAAGCTGGGACAGAGGGTCAGCCCCAGCATTTT.

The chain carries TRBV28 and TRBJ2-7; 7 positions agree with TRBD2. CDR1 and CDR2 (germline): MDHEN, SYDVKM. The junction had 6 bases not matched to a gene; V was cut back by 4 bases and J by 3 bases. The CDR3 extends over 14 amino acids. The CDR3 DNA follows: TGTGCCAGCAGTTCCGGGGGGATCGACTACGAGCAGTACTTC. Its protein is CASSSGGIDYEQYF. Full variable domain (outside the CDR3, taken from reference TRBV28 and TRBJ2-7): DVKVTQSSRYLVKRTGEKVFLECVQDMDHENMFWYRQDPGLGLRLIYFSYDVKMKEKGDIPEGYSVSREKKERFSLILESASTNQTSMYLCASSSGGIDYEQYFGPGTRLTVT.

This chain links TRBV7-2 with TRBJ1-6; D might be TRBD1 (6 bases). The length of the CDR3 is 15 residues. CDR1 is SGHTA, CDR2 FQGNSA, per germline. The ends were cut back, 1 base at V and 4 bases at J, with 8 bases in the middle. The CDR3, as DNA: TGTGCCAGCAGCTTAGGGGGGACATATAATTCACCCCTCCACTTT. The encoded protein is CASSLGGTYNSPLHF.

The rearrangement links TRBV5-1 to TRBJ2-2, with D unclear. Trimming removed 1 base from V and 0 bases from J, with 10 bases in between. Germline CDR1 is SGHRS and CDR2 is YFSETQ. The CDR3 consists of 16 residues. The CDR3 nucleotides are TGCGCCAGCAGCTTGTCTACGCTTACGAACACCGGGGAGCTGTTTTTT. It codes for CASSLSTLTNTGELFF.

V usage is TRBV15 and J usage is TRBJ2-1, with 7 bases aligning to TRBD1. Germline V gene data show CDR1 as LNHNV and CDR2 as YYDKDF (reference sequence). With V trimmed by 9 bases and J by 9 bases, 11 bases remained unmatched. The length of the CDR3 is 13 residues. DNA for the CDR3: TGTGCCACAAGACAGGGTTCAGTGAGTGAGCAGTTCTTC. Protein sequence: CATRQGSVSEQFF.

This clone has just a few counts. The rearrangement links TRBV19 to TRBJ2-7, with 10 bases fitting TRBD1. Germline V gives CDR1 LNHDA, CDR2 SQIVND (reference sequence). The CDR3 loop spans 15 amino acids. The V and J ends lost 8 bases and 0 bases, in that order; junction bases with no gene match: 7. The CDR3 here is CASVTGGLSSYEQYF. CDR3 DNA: TGTGCCAGTGTGACAGGGGGCCTTAGCTCCTACGAGCAGTACTTC. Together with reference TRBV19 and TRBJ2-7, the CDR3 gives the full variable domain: DGGITQSPKYLFRKEGQNVTLSCEQNLNHDAMYWYRQDPGQGLRLIYYSQIVNDFQKGDIAEGYSVSREKKESFPLTVTSAQKNPTAFYLCASVTGGLSSYEQYFGPGTRLTVT.

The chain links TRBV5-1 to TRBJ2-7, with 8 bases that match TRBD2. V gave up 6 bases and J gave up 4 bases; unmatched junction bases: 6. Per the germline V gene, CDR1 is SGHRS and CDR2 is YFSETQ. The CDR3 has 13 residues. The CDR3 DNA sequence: TGCGCCAGCACCGCAGCGGGAGATTACGAGCAGTACTTC. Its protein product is CASTAAGDYEQYF. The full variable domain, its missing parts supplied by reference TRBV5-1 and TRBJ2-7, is KAGVTQTPRYLIKTRGQQVTLSCSPISGHRSVSWYQQTPGQGLQFLFEYFSETQRNKGNFPGRFSGRQFSNSRSEMNVSTLELGDSALYLCASTAAGDYEQYFGPGTRLTVT.

Here the CDR3 reads CASYTYQDSNYGYTF. In DNA form, the CDR3 reads TGTGCCAGCTACACCTACCAGGACAGTAACTATGGCTACACCTTC. The chain recombines TRBV6-5 with TRBJ1-2, with D possibly being TRBD1 (6 bases). CDR1 is MNHEY and CDR2 is SVGAGI in the germline V gene. CDR3 length: 15 residues. The V and J ends lost 8 bases and 1 base respectively, with 17 bases between them.

The CDR3 sequence is CASSLGYGNQPQHF. In DNA form, the CDR3 reads TGTGCCAGCAGCCTGGGCTACGGCAATCAGCCCCAGCATTTT. The gene calls are TRBV3-1 (or the pseudogene TRBV3-2) and TRBJ1-5, with D hard to call. Germline CDR1 is LGHDT and CDR2 is YNNKEL (reference sequence). Trimming took 4 bases from V and 2 from J, leaving 9 bases between them. There are 14 residues in the CDR3.

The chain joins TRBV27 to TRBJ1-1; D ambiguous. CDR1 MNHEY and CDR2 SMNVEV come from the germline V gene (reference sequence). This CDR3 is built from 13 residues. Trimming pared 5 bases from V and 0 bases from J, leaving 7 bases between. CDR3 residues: CASSAFLNTEAFF. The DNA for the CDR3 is TGTGCCAGCAGTGCGTTTTTGAACACTGAAGCTTTCTTT.

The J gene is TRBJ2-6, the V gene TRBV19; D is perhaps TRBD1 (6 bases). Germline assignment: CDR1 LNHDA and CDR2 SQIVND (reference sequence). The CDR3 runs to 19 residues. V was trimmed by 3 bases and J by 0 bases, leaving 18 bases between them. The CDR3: CASSIITGPSLSGANVLTF. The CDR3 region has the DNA TGTGCCAGTAGTATTATAACAGGGCCCTCTCTCTCTGGGGCCAACGTCCTGACTTTC.

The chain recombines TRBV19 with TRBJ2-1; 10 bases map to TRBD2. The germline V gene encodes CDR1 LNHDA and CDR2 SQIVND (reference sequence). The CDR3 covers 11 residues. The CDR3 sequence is CKTRLAGEQFF. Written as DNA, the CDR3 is TGTAAAACCCGACTAGCGGGTGAGCAGTTCTTC.

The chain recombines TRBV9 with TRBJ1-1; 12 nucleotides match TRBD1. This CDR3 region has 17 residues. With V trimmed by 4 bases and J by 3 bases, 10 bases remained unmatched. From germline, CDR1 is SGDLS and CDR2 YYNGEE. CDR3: CASSIGTGGDLDTEAFF. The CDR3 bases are TGTGCCAGCAGCATCGGGACAGGGGGCGATCTGGACACTGAAGCTTTCTTT.

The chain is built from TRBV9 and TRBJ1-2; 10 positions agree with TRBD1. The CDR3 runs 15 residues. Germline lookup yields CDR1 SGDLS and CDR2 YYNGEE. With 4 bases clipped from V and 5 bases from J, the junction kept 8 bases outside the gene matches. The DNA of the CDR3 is TGTGCCAGCAGCACCGGGACAGGGGTGCCTTATGGCTACACCTTC. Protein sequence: CASSTGTGVPYGYTF.

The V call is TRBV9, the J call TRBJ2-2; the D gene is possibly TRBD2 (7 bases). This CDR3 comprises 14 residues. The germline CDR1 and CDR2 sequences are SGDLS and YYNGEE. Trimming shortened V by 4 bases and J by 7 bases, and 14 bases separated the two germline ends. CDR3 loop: CASSPGAGVGELFF. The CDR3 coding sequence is TGTGCCAGCAGCCCGGGGGCGGGAGTCGGGGAGCTGTTTTTT.

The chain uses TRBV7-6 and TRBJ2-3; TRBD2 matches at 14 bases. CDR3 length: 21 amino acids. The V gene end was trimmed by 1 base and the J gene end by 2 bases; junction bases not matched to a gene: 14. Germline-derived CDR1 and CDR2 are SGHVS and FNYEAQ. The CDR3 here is CASSLVERLAGGLFFTDTQYF. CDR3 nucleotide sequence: TGTGCCAGCAGCTTAGTTGAGAGACTAGCGGGGGGGCTCTTCTTCACAGATACGCAGTATTTT.

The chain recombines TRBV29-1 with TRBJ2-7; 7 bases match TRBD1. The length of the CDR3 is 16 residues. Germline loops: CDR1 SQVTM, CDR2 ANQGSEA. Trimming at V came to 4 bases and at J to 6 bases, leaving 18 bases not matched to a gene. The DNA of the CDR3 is TGCAGCGTTGGGGGAAATTACAGGGGTCGGCCCGGCGAGCAGTACTTC. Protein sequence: CSVGGNYRGRPGEQYF.

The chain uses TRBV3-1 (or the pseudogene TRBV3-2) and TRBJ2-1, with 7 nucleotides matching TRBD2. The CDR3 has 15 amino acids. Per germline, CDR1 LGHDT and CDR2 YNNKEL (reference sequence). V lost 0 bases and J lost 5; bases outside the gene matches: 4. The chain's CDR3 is CASSQESSGHNEQFF. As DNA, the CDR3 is TGTGCCAGCAGCCAAGAGTCTAGCGGCCACAATGAGCAGTTCTTC.

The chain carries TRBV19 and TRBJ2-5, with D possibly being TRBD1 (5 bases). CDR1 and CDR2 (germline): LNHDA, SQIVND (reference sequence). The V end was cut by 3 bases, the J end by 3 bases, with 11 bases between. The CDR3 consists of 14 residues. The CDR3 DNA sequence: TGTGCCAGTAGTATTGTTTTCAGGGAAGAGACCCAGTACTTC. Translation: CASSIVFREETQYF.

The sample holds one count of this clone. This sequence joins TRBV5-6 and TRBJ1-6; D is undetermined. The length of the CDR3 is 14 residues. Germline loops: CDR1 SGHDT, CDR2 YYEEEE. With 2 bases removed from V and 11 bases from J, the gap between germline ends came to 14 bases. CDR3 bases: TGTGCCAGCAGCTTTGAGAGAGGTACGGCACCCCTCCACTTT. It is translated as CASSFERGTAPLHF.

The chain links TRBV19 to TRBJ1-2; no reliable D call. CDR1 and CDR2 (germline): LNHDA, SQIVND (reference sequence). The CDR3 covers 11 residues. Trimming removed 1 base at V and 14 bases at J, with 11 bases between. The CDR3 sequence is CASSIAATRTF. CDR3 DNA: TGTGCCAGTAGTATAGCCGCCACTAGGACCTTC.

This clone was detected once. The CDR3 nucleotides read TGTGCCAGCCTTCTGGGGGCCGGACACTCTACCTTTACCGTTGGCTACACCTTC. Translating gives CASLLGAGHSTFTVGYTF. V and J are TRBV11-2 and TRBJ1-2, with D maybe TRBD1 (6 bases). The germline V gene encodes CDR1 SGHAT and CDR2 FQNNGV. Trimming shortened V by 8 bases and J by 7 bases, and 32 bases separated the two germline ends. The CDR3 totals 18 residues.